This T cell receptor (beta chain) is from a study of OX40 agonist ivuxolimab in advanced cancers. For the study at large: Ivuxolimab doses were 0.01, 0.1, 0.3, 1.5, 3 or 10 mg/kg every 2 weeks.

Unmatched junction bases numbered 10, after V lost 7 bases and J lost 7 bases. The CDR3 extends over 14 amino acids. Germline V CDR1 and CDR2: MNHEY, SMNVEV (reference sequence). Study-level points and caveats: With doses of 0.1 to 3.0 mg/kg, CD4+ and CD8+ blood T cells had undergone clonal expansion by week 6.

The table lists this clone with a few counts. Its specificity is not known. Assay used: immunoSEQ multiplex PCR; TCRdb lists only in-frame clones, some missing. The sample carries 10,000 to 15,000 clones, 80% to 95% recorded once. The receptor was derived from an adult with an advanced solid tumor such as melanoma, head and neck, liver or kidney cancer. The sample was CD4+ or CD8+ T cells sorted from blood, taken in a trial of the OX40 agonist ivuxolimab. The chain recombines TRBV27 with TRBJ1-2; TRBD1 matches 9 bases. The CDR3 sequence is CASTTGTGNSGYTF. The DNA for the CDR3 is TGTGCCAGCACTACTGGGACAGGGAATAGTGGCTACACCTTC.